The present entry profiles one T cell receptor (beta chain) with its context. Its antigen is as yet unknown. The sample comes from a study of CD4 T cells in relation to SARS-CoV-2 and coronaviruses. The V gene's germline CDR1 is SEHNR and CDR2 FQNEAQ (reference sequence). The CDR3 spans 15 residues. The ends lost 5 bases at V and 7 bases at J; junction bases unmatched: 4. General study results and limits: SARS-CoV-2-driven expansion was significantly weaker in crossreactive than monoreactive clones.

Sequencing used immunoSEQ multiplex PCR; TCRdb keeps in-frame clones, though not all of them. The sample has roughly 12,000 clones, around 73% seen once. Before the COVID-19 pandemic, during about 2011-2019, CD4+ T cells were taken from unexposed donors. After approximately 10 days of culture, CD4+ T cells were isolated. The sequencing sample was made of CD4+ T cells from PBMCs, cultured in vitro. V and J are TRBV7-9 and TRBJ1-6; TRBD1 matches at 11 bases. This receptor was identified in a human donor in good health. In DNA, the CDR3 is TGTGCCAGCAGCGTAGGGGACAGGGGGAATTCACCCCTCCACTTT. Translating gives CASSVGDRGNSPLHF.